The sequence of this T cell receptor beta chain was determined in a study of blood T cell repertoires in COVID-19. Study background: PBMCs, B-cell-depleted T cells, or T cells were the source of the cDNA or gDNA that made up the material.

Here immunoSEQ multiplex PCR was the method, and the copy in TCRdb shows in-frame clones only, minus some. The sample shows roughly 180,000 clones, roughly 88% of them seen only once. CDR3 length equals 18 residues. Enrolled through a virtual design, the participants were between roughly 18 and 95 years of age and came from about two dozen US areas. Cohort allocation depended upon clinical history that participants reported. The specimen sequenced was PBMCs or T cells enriched from blood (not recorded which). This sequence joins TRBV21-1 and TRBJ1-2; the table's D call, TRBD1, was not checked against the DNA. TRBV21-1 counts as a pseudogene. The sequence was collected from an older woman who had recovered from COVID-19. The CDR3 protein is CASSKCARDRVTGYGYTF. CDR3 DNA sequence: TGTGCCAGCAGCAAATGTGCCCGGGACAGGGTGACGGGCTATGGCTACACCTTC.